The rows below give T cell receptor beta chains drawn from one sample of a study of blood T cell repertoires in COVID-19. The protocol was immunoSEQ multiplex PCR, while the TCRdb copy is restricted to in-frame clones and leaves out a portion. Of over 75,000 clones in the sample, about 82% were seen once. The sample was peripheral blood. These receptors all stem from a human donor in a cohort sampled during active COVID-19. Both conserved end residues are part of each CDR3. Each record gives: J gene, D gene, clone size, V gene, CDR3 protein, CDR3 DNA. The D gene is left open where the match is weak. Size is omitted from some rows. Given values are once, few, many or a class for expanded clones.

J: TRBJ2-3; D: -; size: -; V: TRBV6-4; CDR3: CASSVSLEDTQYF; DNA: TGTGCCAGCAGTGTTAGCCTAGAGGATACGCAGTATTTT
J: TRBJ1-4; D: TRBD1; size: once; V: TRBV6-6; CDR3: CASSYLSRTGNEKLFF; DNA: TGTGCCAGCAGTTACTTGTCCCGGACAGGGAATGAAAAACTGTTTTTT
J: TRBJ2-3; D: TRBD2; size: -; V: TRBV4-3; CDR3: CASSQDSAGGTQYF; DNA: TGCGCCAGCAGCCAAGATAGTGCGGGGGGTACGCAGTATTTT
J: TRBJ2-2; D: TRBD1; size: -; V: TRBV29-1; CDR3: CSVDVTGSTGELFF; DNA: TGCAGCGTTGATGTGACAGGGAGCACCGGGGAGCTGTTTTTT
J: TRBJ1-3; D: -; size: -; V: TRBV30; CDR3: CAWSVEGIGGNTIYF; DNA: TGTGCCTGGAGTGTCGAGGGAATTGGTGGAAACACCATATATTTT
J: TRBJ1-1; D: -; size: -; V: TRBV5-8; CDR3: CASSRRDTEAFF; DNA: TGTGCCAGCAGCCGGAGGGACACTGAAGCTTTCTTT
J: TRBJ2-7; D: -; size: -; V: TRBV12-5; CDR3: CASGPLAYEQYF; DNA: TGTGCTAGTGGCCCTCTAGCGTACGAGCAGTACTTC
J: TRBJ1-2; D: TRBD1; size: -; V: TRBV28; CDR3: CASSLHPGGLGYTF; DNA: TGTGCCAGCAGTCTTCATCCAGGGGGTTTGGGCTACACCTTC
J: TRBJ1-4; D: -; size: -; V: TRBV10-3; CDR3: CAISESTGKLFF; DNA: TGTGCCATCAGTGAGTCGACGGGAAAGTTGTTTTTT
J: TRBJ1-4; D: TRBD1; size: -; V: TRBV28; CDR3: CASSLRTGQGPEKLFF; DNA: TGTGCCAGCAGTCTCCGGACAGGGCAGGGTCCTGAAAAACTGTTTTTT
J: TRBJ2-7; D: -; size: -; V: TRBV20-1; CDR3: CSAPLRYEQYF; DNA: TGCAGTGCTCCTCTCCGGTACGAGCAGTACTTC
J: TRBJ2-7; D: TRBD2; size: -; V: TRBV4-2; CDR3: CASSQDLIYGLAGASYEQYF; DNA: TGTGCCAGCAGCCAAGATTTAATATATGGTTTGGCGGGAGCATCCTACGAGCAGTACTTC
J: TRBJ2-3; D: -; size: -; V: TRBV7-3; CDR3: CASSLRGRVTDTQYF; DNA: TGTGCCAGCAGCTTAAGAGGGCGGGTCACAGATACGCAGTATTTT
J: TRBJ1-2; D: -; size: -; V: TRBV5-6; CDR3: CASCLGGFYGYTF; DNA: TGTGCCAGCTGTCTGGGGGGATTCTATGGCTACACCTTC
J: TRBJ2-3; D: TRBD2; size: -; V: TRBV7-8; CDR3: CASSLAAGPGTDTQYF; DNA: TGTGCCAGCAGCTTAGCAGCGGGGCCGGGCACAGATACGCAGTATTTT
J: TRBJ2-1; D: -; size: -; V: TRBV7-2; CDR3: CASSFRTPVLLFF; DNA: TGTGCCAGCAGCTTTCGGACACCGGTTCTACTGTTCTTC
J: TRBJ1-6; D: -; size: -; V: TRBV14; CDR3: CASSQAGQSPLHF; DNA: TGTGCCAGCAGCCAAGCAGGGCAATCACCCCTCCACTTT
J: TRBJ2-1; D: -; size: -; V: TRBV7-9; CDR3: CASSLEPGNGEQFF; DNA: TGTGCCAGCAGCTTAGAACCGGGTAATGGTGAGCAGTTCTTC
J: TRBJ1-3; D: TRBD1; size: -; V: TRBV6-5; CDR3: CASRRDRDGNTIYF; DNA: TGTGCCAGCAGGCGGGACAGGGATGGAAACACCATATATTTT
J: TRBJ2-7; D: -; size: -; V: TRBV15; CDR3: CATSRDPQANYEQYF; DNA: TGTGCCACCAGCCGTGACCCCCAGGCGAACTACGAGCAGTACTTC
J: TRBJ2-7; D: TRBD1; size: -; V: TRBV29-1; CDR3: CSGGTGFEQYF; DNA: TGCAGCGGCGGGACAGGGTTCGAGCAGTACTTC
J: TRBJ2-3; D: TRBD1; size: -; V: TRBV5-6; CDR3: CASSLPGTGTGTDTQYF; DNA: TGTGCCAGCAGCTTGCCCGGGACAGGAACCGGCACAGATACGCAGTATTTT
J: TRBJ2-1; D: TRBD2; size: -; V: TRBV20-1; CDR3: CSASLLAGPYNEQFF; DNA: TGCAGTGCTAGTCTCTTAGCGGGCCCCTACAATGAGCAGTTCTTC
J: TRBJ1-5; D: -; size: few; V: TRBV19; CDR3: CASSIRGNQPQHF; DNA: TGTGCCAGTAGTATTCGGGGCAATCAGCCCCAGCATTTT
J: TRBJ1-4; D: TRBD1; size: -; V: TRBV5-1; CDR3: CASSGTGEEKLFF; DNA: TGCGCCAGCTCCGGGACAGGGGAAGAAAAACTGTTTTTT
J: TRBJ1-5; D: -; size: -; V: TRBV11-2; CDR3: CASSSSTGGNQPQHF; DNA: TGTGCCAGCAGCTCCTCCACGGGAGGCAATCAGCCCCAGCATTTT
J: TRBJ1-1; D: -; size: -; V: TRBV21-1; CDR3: CASSCPDRTGSMNTEAFF; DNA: TGTGCCAGCAGCTGTCCTGATCGGACAGGGTCCATGAACACTGAAGCTTTCTTT
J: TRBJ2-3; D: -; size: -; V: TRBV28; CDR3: CASSPPSLRGTDTQYF; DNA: TGTGCCAGCAGCCCTCCTAGCCTGAGGGGGACAGATACGCAGTATTTT
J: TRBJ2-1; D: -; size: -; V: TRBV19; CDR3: CASSQGKYNEQFF; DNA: TGTGCCAGTAGTCAGGGGAAGTACAATGAGCAGTTCTTC
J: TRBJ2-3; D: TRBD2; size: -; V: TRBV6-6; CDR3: CASRRGTSGSTDTQYF; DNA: TGTGCCAGCAGACGTGGGACTAGCGGGAGCACAGATACGCAGTATTTT
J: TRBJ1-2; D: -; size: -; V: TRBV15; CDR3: CATSRPGVGGYTF; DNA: TGTGCCACCAGCAGACCCGGGGTTGGAGGCTACACCTTC
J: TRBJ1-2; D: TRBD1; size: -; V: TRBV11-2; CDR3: CASSLDGTGSYGYTF; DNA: TGTGCCAGCAGCCTTGACGGGACAGGGTCTTATGGCTACACCTTC
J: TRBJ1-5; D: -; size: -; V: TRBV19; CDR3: CASRAQGTHQPQHF; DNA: TGTGCCAGTAGGGCACAGGGAACTCATCAGCCCCAGCATTTT
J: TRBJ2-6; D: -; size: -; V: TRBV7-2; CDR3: CASSLTTASGANVLTF; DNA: TGTGCCAGCAGCTTAACCACAGCCTCTGGGGCCAACGTCCTGACTTTC
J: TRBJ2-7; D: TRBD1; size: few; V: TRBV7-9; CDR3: CASSLAYQGASPYEQYF; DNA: TGTGCCAGCAGCTTAGCGTACCAGGGGGCTAGCCCCTACGAGCAGTACTTC
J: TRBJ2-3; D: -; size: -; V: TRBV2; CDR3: CARGGGGPTDTQYF; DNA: TGTGCCAGAGGAGGGGGGGGACCCACAGATACGCAGTATTTT
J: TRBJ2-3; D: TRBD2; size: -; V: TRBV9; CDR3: CASSTRGGQNTDTQYF; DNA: TGTGCCAGCAGCACACGGGGGGGCCAAAACACAGATACGCAGTATTTT